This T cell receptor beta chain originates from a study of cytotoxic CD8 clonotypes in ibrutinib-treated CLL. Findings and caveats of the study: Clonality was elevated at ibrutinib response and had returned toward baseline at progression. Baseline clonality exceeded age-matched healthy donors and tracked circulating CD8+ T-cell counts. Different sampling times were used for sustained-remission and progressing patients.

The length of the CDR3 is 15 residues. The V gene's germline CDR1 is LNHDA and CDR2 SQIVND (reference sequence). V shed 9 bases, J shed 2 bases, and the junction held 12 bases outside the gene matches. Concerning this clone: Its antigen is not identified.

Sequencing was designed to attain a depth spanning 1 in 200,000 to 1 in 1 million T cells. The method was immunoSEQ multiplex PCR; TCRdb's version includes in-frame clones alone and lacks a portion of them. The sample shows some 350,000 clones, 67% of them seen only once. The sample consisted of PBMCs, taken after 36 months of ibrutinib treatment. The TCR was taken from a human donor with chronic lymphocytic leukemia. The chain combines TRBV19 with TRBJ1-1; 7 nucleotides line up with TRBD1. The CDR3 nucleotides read TGTGCCAGCAGGGCCCTAGACAGGGCAAACACTGAAGCTTTCTTT. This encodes CASRALDRANTEAFF.